This T cell receptor (beta chain) was sequenced in a study of tumor and adjacent non-tumor tissue in lung cancer. Study details: On average, productive TCRbeta reads reached around 4 million per sample.

Study findings and constraints: Top 100 clones took a larger repertoire share in normal lung.

No cell sorting was done before RNA was extracted from the tissue. TCRbeta libraries were built with three rounds of nested PCR, modified from ARM-PCR. TCRdb called the multiplex PCR reads again in MiXCR, with one record for every CDR3 protein. Of more than 70,000 distinct CDR3 sequences detected, about 66% appear once; the ten largest clones hold about 15%. This clonotype turned up a few times. Its specificity is unknown. The CDR3 does not end in the conserved phenylalanine or tryptophan, so this is likely a read error. The CDR3 covers 15 residues. Per the germline V gene, CDR1 is SGHAT and CDR2 is FQNNGV.

This clonotype originated in a man aged 70-80 years with non-small cell lung cancer. The chain links TRBV11-2 to TRBJ1-1; 8 nucleotides agree with TRBD1. Specimen: lung tumor tissue. CDR3 DNA sequence: TGTGCCAACAGCAACCGGACAGGGAGAAACACTGAAGCTTTCTCT. Its translation is CANSNRTGRNTEAFS.